This T cell receptor beta chain was obtained from a study of spatial heterogeneity in lung cancer. Study-level background: The count of detected beta-chain sequences consistently exceeded that of alpha-chain sequences. There were, on average, more than eight raw-read appearances for each unique TCR and UMI combination.

Germline assignment: CDR1 MNHEY and CDR2 SVGAGI. The CDR3 spans 15 residues. Trimming cost V 2 bases and J 11 bases, with 21 bases left between them. This clonotype showed up many times. Time point denoted: sample taken at primary tumor resection. The study sequenced unsorted whole RNA from tumor, nontumor lung or frozen PBMC. The donors, around 71 patients with untreated early-stage non-small cell lung cancer, provided the samples. Single TCR cDNA molecules each had their own unique molecular identifier. TCRdb fed the 5' RACE reads into MiXCR, producing one record per CDR3 protein. The top ten clones hold 11% of a sample with 45,000 to 55,000 distinct CDR3 sequences, less than 6% of them seen once.

The source of this sequence is a male donor with early-stage non-small cell lung cancer. The chain uses TRBV6-5 and TRBJ1-1; a weak D match, TRBD1 (5 bases). Sequenced here: PBMCs, sampled at surgery. CDR3 sequence reads: CASSYTEAGARRAFF. CDR3 sequence (DNA): TGTGCCAGCAGTTACACCGAGGCTGGGGCGCGACGGGCTTTCTTT.